The rows below give T cell receptor beta chains drawn from one sample of a study of blood T cell repertoires in COVID-19. TCRdb keeps only in-frame clones here, not all; method: immunoSEQ multiplex PCR. The sample records some 270,000 clones, over 75% being singletons. The sequenced material came from peripheral blood. The receptors derive from a human donor with COVID-19, enrolled during active disease. The donor label of this sample is uncertain. Each CDR3 is given with its conserved first and last residue. Fields, in order: J gene, clone size, D gene, V gene, CDR3 protein, CDR3 DNA. D genes are given only for firm matches. Part of the rows lack a size; the others show once, few, many or a class for expanded clones.

J: TRBJ1-4; size: .; D: .; V: TRBV11-3; CDR3: CASSSTANEKLFF; DNA: TGTGCCAGCAGCTCCACGGCTAATGAAAAACTGTTTTTT
J: TRBJ2-7; size: once; D: .; V: TRBV7-2; CDR3: CASSFGVRQYF; DNA: TGTGCCAGCAGCTTCGGAGTCCGGCAGTACTTC
J: TRBJ1-1; size: .; D: TRBD1; V: TRBV6-5; CDR3: CASRSDRGTTEAFF; DNA: TGTGCCAGCAGATCTGACAGGGGGACCACTGAAGCTTTCTTT
J: TRBJ1-1; size: .; D: .; V: TRBV5-1; CDR3: CASSLIGGGAFF; DNA: TGCGCCAGCAGCTTGATCGGCGGAGGAGCTTTCTTT
J: TRBJ1-1; size: .; D: .; V: TRBV10-3; CDR3: CAISAPQGEAFF; DNA: TGTGCCATCAGTGCCCCCCAGGGTGAAGCTTTCTTT
J: TRBJ2-7; size: .; D: .; V: TRBV9; CDR3: CASSARGEGRREQYF; DNA: TGTGCCAGCAGCGCTAGGGGGGAGGGACGACGCGAGCAGTACTTC
J: TRBJ2-3; size: .; D: TRBD2; V: TRBV19; CDR3: CASSSLAASTDTQYF; DNA: TGTGCCAGTAGTTCTCTAGCGGCTAGCACAGATACGCAGTATTTT
J: TRBJ1-3; size: .; D: TRBD1; V: TRBV27; CDR3: CASSPDRDGGPIYF; DNA: TGTGCCAGCAGCCCCGACAGGGACGGTGGCCCCATATATTTT
J: TRBJ1-4; size: .; D: TRBD1; V: TRBV6-2/TRBV6-3; CDR3: CASSSTPDRGQEKLFF; DNA: TGTGCCAGCAGTTCGACCCCGGACAGGGGGCAAGAAAAACTGTTTTTT
J: TRBJ2-7; size: .; D: TRBD2; V: TRBV4-3; CDR3: CASSPGGFTEQYF; DNA: TGCGCCAGCAGCCCGGGGGGATTCACCGAGCAGTACTTC
J: TRBJ2-7; size: once; D: .; V: TRBV6-2/TRBV6-3; CDR3: CASSSEGRRPLSYEQYF; DNA: TGTGCCAGCAGCTCCGAAGGGAGAAGGCCTCTCTCCTACGAGCAGTACTTC